The rows below give T cell receptor beta chains drawn from one sample of a study of human T cells and chemical hapten exposure. Each CDR3 protein is one row after TCRdb ran MiXCR on the RACE reads. The sample shows 65,000 to 85,000 distinct CDR3 sequences, around a tenth of them seen only once. This specimen consisted of whole blood, obtained in connection with sensitization to the hapten diphenylcyclopropenone (DPC). These TCRs come from a woman in her fifties or sixties with alopecia areata. Some clones in this sample may be carry-over from other donors' samples. Each CDR3 is given with its conserved first and last residue. The D gene is left open where the match is weak. The size field is filled for only some rows; it gives once, few, many or a size class.

v_call	d_call	j_call	clone_size	cdr3_nt	cdr3_aa
TRBV19	TRBD1	TRBJ2-7	many	TGTGCCAGTAGCAGGGGGTGGACCTACGAGCAGTACTTC	CASSRGWTYEQYF
TRBV28	.	TRBJ1-1	few	TGTGCCAGCAGCAACCCCTCCCGGAGCACTGAAGCTTTCTTT	CASSNPSRSTEAFF
TRBV18	.	TRBJ2-7	.	TGTGCCAGCTCACCGCGTTTCAGAACCGACGAGCAGTACTTC	CASSPRFRTDEQYF
TRBV3-1	TRBD1	TRBJ1-6	.	TGTGCCAGCAGCCCTTACAGGGGGCCTTCACCCCTCCACTTT	CASSPYRGPSPLHF
TRBV7-2	.	TRBJ2-5	.	TGTGCCAGCAGCTTTGAGGGGGTTGCGACCCAGTACTTC	CASSFEGVATQYF
TRBV7-8	TRBD2	TRBJ2-1	few	TGTGCCAGCAGCTTAGGAGCGGGAGGACCCAATGAGCAGTTCTTC	CASSLGAGGPNEQFF
TRBV11-3	TRBD1	TRBJ1-6	once	TGTGCCAGCAGCCTGGGACAGGATAATTCACCCCTCCACTTT	CASSLGQDNSPLHF
TRBV7-7	TRBD1	TRBJ2-5	many	TGTGCTAGCAGCAGACAGGGGCCGAAAGAGACCCAGTACTTC	CASSRQGPKETQYF
TRBV5-1	TRBD2	TRBJ2-1	many	TGCGCCAGCAGCTTGGCCCCGGGACTAGGGTCCTACAATGAGCAGTTCTTC	CASSLAPGLGSYNEQFF
TRBV18	.	TRBJ1-1	few	TGTGCCAGCTCAGGGGAGGCGGACACTGAAGCTTTCTTT	CASSGEADTEAFF
TRBV10-3	TRBD2	TRBJ2-7	few	TGTGCCTCCCTACGGCCGGGAGGAGATGAGCAGTACTTC	CASLRPGGDEQYF
TRBV7-6	.	TRBJ1-5	many	TGTGCCAGCAGCCTTTACGGGGGGAATGGACAGCCCCAGCATTTT	CASSLYGGNGQPQHF
TRBV11-2	.	TRBJ2-5	few	TGTGCCAGCAGCTACCAGCGCGTGGAGACCCAGTACTTC	CASSYQRVETQYF
TRBV3-1	.	TRBJ2-7	few	TGTGCCAGCAGCCACGGGACTTGGTACGAGCAGTACTTC	CASSHGTWYEQYF
TRBV2	.	TRBJ2-3	few	TGTGCCAGCAGTCAAGGGGGGCCTAGCACAGATACGCAGTATTTT	CASSQGGPSTDTQYF
TRBV7-2	.	TRBJ1-5	few	TGTGCCAGCAGCCGACAGGCCAATCAGCCCCAGCATTTT	CASSRQANQPQHF
TRBV6-6	.	TRBJ1-2	few	TGTGCCAGCAGTTACTCCAGTCCCCAGGGAGGCTACACCTTC	CASSYSSPQGGYTF